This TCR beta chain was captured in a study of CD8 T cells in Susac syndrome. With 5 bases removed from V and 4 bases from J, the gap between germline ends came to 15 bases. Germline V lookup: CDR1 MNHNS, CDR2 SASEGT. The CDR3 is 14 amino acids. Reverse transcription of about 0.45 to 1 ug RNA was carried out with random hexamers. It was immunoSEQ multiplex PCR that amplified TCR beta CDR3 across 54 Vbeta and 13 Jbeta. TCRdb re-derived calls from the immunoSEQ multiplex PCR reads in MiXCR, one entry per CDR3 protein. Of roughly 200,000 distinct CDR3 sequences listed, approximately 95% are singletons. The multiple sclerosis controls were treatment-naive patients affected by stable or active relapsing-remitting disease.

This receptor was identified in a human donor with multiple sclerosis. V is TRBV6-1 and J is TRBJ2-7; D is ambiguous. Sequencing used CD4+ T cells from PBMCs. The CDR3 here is CASSTSHYRYEQYF. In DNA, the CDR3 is TGTGCCAGCAGTACCTCTCATTATAGATACGAGCAGTACTTC.